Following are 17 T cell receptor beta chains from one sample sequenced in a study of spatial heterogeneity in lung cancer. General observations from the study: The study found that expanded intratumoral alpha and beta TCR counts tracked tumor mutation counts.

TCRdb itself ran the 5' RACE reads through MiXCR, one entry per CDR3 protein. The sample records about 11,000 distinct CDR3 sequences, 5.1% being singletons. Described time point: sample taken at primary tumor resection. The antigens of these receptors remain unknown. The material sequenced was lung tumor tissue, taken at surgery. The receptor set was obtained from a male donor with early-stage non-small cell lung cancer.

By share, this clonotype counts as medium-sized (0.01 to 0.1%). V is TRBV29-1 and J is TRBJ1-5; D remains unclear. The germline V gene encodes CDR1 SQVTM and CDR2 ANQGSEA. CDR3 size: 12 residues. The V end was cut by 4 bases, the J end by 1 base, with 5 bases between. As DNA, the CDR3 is TGCAGCGTTGGCGACAGCAATCAGCCCCAGCATTTT. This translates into CSVGDSNQPQHF.

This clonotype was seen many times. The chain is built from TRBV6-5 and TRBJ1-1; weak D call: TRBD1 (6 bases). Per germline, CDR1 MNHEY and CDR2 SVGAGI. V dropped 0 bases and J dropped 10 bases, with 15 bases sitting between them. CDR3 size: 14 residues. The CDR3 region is CASSYSTGTTGAFF. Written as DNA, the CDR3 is TGTGCCAGCAGTTACTCCACCGGGACGACAGGAGCTTTCTTT.

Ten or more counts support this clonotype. As DNA, the CDR3 is TGTGCCACCAGCAGAGGTGCTGAGCAGTTCTTC. Protein: CATSRGAEQFF. The chain combines TRBV15 with TRBJ2-1; D is unresolved. Germline V gene lookup returns CDR1 LNHNV and CDR2 YYDKDF (reference sequence). The V end was cut by 1 base, the J end by 9 bases, with 4 bases between. CDR3 length: 11 amino acids. The full variable domain, rest sourced from reference TRBV15 and TRBJ2-1, is DAMVIQNPRYQVTQFGKPVTLSCSQTLNHNVMYWYQQKSSQAPKLLFHYYDKDFNNEADTPDNFQSRRPNTSFCFLDIRSPGLGDTAMYLCATSRGAEQFFGPGTRLTVL.

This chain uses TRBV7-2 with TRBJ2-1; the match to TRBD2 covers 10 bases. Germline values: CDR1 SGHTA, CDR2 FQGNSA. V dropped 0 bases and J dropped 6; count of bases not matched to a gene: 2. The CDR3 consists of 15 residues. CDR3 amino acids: CASSLAAGGPNEQFF. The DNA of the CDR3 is TGTGCCAGCAGCTTAGCAGCGGGGGGGCCCAATGAGCAGTTCTTC.

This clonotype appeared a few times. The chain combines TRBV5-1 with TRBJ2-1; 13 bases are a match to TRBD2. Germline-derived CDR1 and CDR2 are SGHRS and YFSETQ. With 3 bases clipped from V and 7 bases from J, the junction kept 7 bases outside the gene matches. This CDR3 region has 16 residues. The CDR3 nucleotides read TGCGCCAGCAGCTCCGGACTAGCGGGAGTGGGGAATGAGCAGTTCTTC. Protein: CASSSGLAGVGNEQFF.

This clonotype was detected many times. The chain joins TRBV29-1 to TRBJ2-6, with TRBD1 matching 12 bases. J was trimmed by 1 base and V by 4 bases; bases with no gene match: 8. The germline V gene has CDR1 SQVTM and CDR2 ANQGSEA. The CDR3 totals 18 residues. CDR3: CSVGTRDRGLSGANVLTF. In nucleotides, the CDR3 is TGCAGCGTTGGGACTCGGGACAGGGGGCTGTCTGGGGCCAACGTCCTGACTTTC.

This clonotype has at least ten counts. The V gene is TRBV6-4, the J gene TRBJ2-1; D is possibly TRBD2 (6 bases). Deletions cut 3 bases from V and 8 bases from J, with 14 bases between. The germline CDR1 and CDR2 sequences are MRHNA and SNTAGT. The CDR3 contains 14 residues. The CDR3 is CASSEARGSYEQFF. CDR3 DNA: TGTGCCAGCAGTGAAGCGCGGGGTAGCTATGAGCAGTTCTTC.

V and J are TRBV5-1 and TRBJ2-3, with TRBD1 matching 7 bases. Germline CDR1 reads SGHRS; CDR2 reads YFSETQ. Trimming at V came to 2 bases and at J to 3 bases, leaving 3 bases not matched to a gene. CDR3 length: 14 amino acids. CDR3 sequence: CASSFQTGTDTQYF. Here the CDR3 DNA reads TGCGCCAGCAGCTTTCAGACAGGGACAGATACGCAGTATTTT.

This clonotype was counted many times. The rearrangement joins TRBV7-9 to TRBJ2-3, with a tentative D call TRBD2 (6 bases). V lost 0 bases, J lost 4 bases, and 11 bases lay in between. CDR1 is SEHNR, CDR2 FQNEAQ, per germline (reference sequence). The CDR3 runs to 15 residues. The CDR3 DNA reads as TGTGCCAGCAGCTTAGCCCAGCCGGGAGCAGATACGCAGTATTTT. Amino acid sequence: CASSLAQPGADTQYF.

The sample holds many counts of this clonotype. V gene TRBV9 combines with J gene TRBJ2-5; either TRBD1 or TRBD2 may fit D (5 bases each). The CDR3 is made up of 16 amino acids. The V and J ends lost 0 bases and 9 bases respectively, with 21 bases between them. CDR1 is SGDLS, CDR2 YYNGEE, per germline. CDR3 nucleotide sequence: TGTGCCAGCAGCGTAGGGCCCTCGGTCCAAATGGGGGCCCAGTACTTC. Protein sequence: CASSVGPSVQMGAQYF.

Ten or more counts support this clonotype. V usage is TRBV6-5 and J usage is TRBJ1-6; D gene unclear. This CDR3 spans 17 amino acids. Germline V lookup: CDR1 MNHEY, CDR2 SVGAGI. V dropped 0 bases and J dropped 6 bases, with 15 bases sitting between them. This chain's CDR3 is CASSYSSDDRGNSPLHF. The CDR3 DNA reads TGTGCCAGCAGTTACTCCTCGGATGACCGGGGTAATTCACCCCTCCACTTT.

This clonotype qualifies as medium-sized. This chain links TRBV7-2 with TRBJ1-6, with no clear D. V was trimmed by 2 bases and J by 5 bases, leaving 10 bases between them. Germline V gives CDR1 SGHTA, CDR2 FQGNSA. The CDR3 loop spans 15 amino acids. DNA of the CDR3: TGTGCCAGCAGCTTAAAAATTGTAGATAATTCACCCCTCCACTTT. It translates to CASSLKIVDNSPLHF.

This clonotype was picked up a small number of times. Written as DNA, the CDR3 is TGTGCCAGCAGCTTCGGTGGCTCCTATAATTCACCCCTCCACTTT. This gives the protein CASSFGGSYNSPLHF. The V call is TRBV5-5, the J call TRBJ1-6; D uncertain. The CDR3 has 15 residues. Trimming removed 2 bases at V and 0 bases at J, with 6 bases between. The V gene's germline CDR1 is SGHKS and CDR2 YYEKEE (reference sequence).

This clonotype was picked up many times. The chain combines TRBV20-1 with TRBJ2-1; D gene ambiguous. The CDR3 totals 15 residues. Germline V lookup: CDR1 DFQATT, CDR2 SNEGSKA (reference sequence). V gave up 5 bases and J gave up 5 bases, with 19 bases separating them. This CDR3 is CSAFSTSLHNNEQFF. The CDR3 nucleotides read TGCAGTGCTTTCTCGACCTCACTCCACAACAATGAGCAGTTCTTC.

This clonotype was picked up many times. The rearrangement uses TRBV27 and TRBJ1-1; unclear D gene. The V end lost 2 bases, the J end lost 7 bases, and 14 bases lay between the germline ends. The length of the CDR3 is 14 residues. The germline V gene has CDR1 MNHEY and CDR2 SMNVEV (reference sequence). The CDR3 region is CASSLRGSKIEAFF. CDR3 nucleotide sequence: TGTGCCAGCAGTTTACGAGGTAGTAAGATTGAAGCTTTCTTT.

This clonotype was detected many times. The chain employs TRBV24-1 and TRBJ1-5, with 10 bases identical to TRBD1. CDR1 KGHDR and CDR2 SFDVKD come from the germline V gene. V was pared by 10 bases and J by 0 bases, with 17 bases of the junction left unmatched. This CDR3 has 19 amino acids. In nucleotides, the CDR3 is TGTGCCACTGAATCACCGGGACAGGGGCGCCCTATTAGCAATCAGCCCCAGCATTTT. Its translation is CATESPGQGRPISNQPQHF.

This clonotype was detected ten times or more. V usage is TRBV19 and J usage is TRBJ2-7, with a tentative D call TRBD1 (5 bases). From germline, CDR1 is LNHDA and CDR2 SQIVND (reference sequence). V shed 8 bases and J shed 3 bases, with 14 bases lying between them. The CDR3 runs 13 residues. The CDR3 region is CASSKGFSYEQYF. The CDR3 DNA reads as TGTGCCAGTTCCAAGGGGTTCAGCTACGAGCAGTACTTC.